A selection of T cell receptor beta chains follows, all from one sample in a study of blood T cell repertoires in COVID-19. Sequencing was performed with immunoSEQ multiplex PCR; in TCRdb, only in-frame clones are kept and a portion is missing. The table records some 260,000 clones, over 65% of them present only once. Sequencing was carried out using peripheral blood. These receptors all stem from a woman aged 80 or over with acute or convalescent COVID-19. CDR3s include the opening cysteine and the closing phenylalanine or tryptophan. A D gene is named only where the DNA matches it firmly. Size tells how often a clone was seen (once, few, many) or the class of an expanded clone, and some rows leave it out.

size	D	V	J	CDR3	DNA
NA	NA	TRBV19	TRBJ2-2	CASSAQGGQGGELFF	TGTGCCAGTAGTGCACAGGGAGGGCAAGGCGGGGAGCTGTTTTTT
NA	TRBD1	TRBV7-2	TRBJ1-1	CASSRDRIGWGAEAFF	TGTGCCAGCAGCCGGGACAGGATAGGGTGGGGCGCTGAAGCTTTCTTT
few	TRBD1	TRBV20-1	TRBJ2-5	CSASVTGGETQYF	TGCAGTGCTAGTGTTACAGGGGGGGAGACCCAGTACTTC
few	NA	TRBV10-1	TRBJ1-2	CASSESGRNAGYTF	TGCGCCAGCAGTGAGTCGGGGAGGAATGCTGGCTACACCTTC
NA	TRBD1	TRBV5-1	TRBJ1-2	CASSPGQEHYGYTF	TGCGCCAGCAGCCCCGGACAGGAACACTATGGCTACACCTTC
NA	TRBD1	TRBV7-9	TRBJ2-1	CASSSGQTLRDEQFF	TGTGCCAGCAGCTCGGGACAGACCCTGAGGGATGAGCAGTTCTTC
many	TRBD1	TRBV3-1/TRBV3-2	TRBJ1-4	CASSQRSGGTDEKLFF	TGTGCCAGCAGCCAACGGTCAGGGGGCACAGATGAAAAACTGTTTTTT
NA	NA	TRBV20-1	TRBJ1-1	CSASPLNTEAFF	TGCAGTGCTAGTCCACTAAACACTGAAGCTTTCTTT
NA	NA	TRBV27	TRBJ1-1	CASSLRTVGPTEAFF	TGTGCCAGCAGTTTAAGGACAGTAGGGCCTACTGAAGCTTTCTTT
NA	TRBD2	TRBV27	TRBJ2-1	CASSPRLAGGRYNEQFF	TGTGCCAGCAGTCCCCGACTAGCGGGGGGCCGATACAATGAGCAGTTCTTC
NA	TRBD1	TRBV10-3	TRBJ1-2	CAISEKRTGVSYGYTF	TGTGCCATCAGTGAGAAACGGACAGGGGTTAGTTATGGCTACACCTTC
NA	NA	TRBV5-1	TRBJ2-7	CASSLPGNEQYF	TGCGCCAGCAGCTTGCCTGGCAACGAGCAGTACTTC
NA	NA	TRBV2	TRBJ1-2	CASLGSNLAYGYTF	TGTGCCAGCCTAGGCAGCAACCTTGCCTATGGCTACACCTTC
NA	NA	TRBV7-9	TRBJ2-7	CASSLRGNLDEQYF	TGTGCCAGCAGCTTAAGGGGGAACCTCGACGAGCAGTACTTC
NA	TRBD1	TRBV5-6	TRBJ1-3	CASSYRGTGGNTIYF	TGTGCCAGCAGCTATAGAGGGACAGGGGGAAACACCATATATTTT
few	NA	TRBV5-1	TRBJ1-1	CASRRGLDTEAFF	TGCGCCAGCAGAAGGGGATTGGACACTGAAGCTTTCTTT
NA	NA	TRBV19	TRBJ1-3	CASSLGQVWAGNTIYF	TGTGCCAGTAGTCTCGGACAAGTCTGGGCCGGAAACACCATATATTTT
NA	NA	TRBV3-1/TRBV3-2	TRBJ1-6	CASSQDRGFNSPLHF	TGTGCCAGCAGCCAAGATCGCGGGTTTAATTCACCCCTCCACTTT
NA	NA	TRBV5-5	TRBJ2-1	CASSLDQGGNEQFF	TGTGCCAGCAGCTTAGACCAGGGGGGCAATGAGCAGTTCTTC
NA	TRBD1	TRBV7-9	TRBJ2-1	CASSPDRGLNNEQFF	TGTGCCAGCAGCCCTGACAGGGGGCTAAACAATGAGCAGTTCTTC
NA	NA	TRBV5-5	TRBJ2-2	CASSLQTMNTGELFF	TGTGCCAGCAGCTTACAGACGATGAACACCGGGGAGCTGTTTTTT
NA	TRBD1	TRBV7-7	TRBJ2-5	CASSPRPTGTETQYF	TGTGCCAGCAGCCCCCGGCCGACAGGGACCGAGACCCAGTACTTC
NA	NA	TRBV5-4	TRBJ2-7	CASSLGGVGSYEQYF	TGTGCCAGCAGCTTAGGAGGGGTTGGAAGCTACGAGCAGTACTTC
NA	NA	TRBV4-1	TRBJ1-5	CASSPDYSNQPQHF	TGCGCCAGCAGCCCTGACTATAGCAATCAGCCCCAGCATTTT
few	TRBD1	TRBV19	TRBJ1-2	CASSRDRVYGYTF	TGTGCCAGTAGTAGGGACAGGGTGTATGGCTACACCTTC
NA	NA	TRBV21-1	TRBJ1-5	CASSKGRRSNQPQHF	TGTGCCAGCAGCAAAGGCAGGAGGTCCAATCAGCCCCAGCATTTT
NA	NA	TRBV7-2	TRBJ2-2	CASSLGNTGELFF	TGTGCCAGCAGCCTCGGGAACACCGGGGAGCTGTTTTTT
NA	TRBD1	TRBV5-1	TRBJ1-2	CASSTIRREHGHRGGYTF	TGCGCCAGCAGCACCATACGCAGAGAACACGGCCACAGGGGAGGCTACACCTTC
NA	NA	TRBV2	TRBJ2-7	CASRDTYEQYF	TGTGCCAGCCGGGATACCTACGAGCAGTACTTC
NA	TRBD1	TRBV10-3	TRBJ1-4	CAISESTGELEKLFF	TGTGCCATCAGTGAGTCGACAGGGGAGCTCGAAAAACTGTTTTTT
NA	TRBD2	TRBV5-4	TRBJ2-5	CASSLGGASGIRETQYF	TGTGCCAGCAGCTTGGGAGGGGCTAGCGGGATAAGAGAGACCCAGTACTTC
NA	TRBD1	TRBV25-1	TRBJ1-2	CASHGPGQGRRNYGYTF	TGTGCCAGCCACGGGCCGGGACAGGGGCGTCGAAACTATGGCTACACCTTC
NA	NA	TRBV4-1	TRBJ1-5	CASSQARRGYSNQPQHF	TGCGCCAGCAGCCAGGCGAGAAGGGGATATAGCAATCAGCCCCAGCATTTT
NA	NA	TRBV6-1	TRBJ2-7	CASSEAGGVKQYF	TGTGCCAGCAGTGAAGCCGGGGGTGTGAAGCAGTACTTC
NA	NA	TRBV7-8	TRBJ2-7	CASSLVAHWSGANEQYF	TGTGCCAGCAGCTTAGTAGCCCACTGGAGCGGTGCCAACGAGCAGTACTTC
few	NA	TRBV3-1/TRBV3-2	TRBJ2-1	CASSQDLEDEQFF	TGTGCCAGCAGCCAAGACCTGGAGGATGAGCAGTTCTTC
NA	NA	TRBV5-6	TRBJ2-3	CASVRGGIRTDTQYF	TGTGCCAGCGTTCGAGGGGGAATAAGGACAGATACGCAGTATTTT
NA	NA	TRBV14	TRBJ2-1	CASSQEFFRGNEQFF	TGTGCCAGCAGCCAAGAATTTTTCCGGGGCAATGAGCAGTTCTTC
once	NA	TRBV7-2	TRBJ2-5	CASSLAGLQETQYF	TGTGCCAGCAGCTTAGCGGGGCTCCAAGAGACCCAGTACTTC
NA	TRBD2	TRBV9	TRBJ2-5	CASSVGTSGGHQETQYF	TGTGCCAGCAGCGTAGGGACGAGCGGGGGGCACCAAGAGACCCAGTACTTC
NA	NA	TRBV5-1	TRBJ1-4	CASSENRGDLLEKLFF	TGCGCCAGCAGCGAAAATCGGGGTGACCTGCTAGAAAAACTGTTTTTT
NA	TRBD2	TRBV6-5	TRBJ2-5	CASRGLGETQYF	TGTGCCAGCCGGGGACTAGGGGAGACCCAGTACTTC
NA	NA	TRBV6-5	TRBJ1-1	CASSYSGGNTEAFF	TGTGCCAGCAGTTACTCAGGGGGGAACACTGAAGCTTTCTTT
NA	NA	TRBV5-1	TRBJ2-7	CASSLVPGAAYEQYF	TGCGCCAGCAGCTTGGTGCCAGGGGCGGCCTACGAGCAGTACTTC
NA	NA	TRBV5-1	TRBJ1-2	CASSPAGASGYTF	TGCGCCAGCAGCCCCGCAGGGGCGAGCGGCTACACCTTC
NA	NA	TRBV6-1	TRBJ1-5	CASSESAAIGNQPQHF	TGTGCCAGCAGTGAAAGCGCTGCAATTGGCAATCAGCCCCAGCATTTT
few	NA	TRBV27	TRBJ2-7	CASSLRAGFEQYF	TGTGCCAGCAGTTTACGTGCAGGGTTCGAGCAGTACTTC
NA	TRBD1	TRBV5-1	TRBJ1-4	CASSLGDREREKLFF	TGCGCCAGCAGCTTGGGAGACAGGGAGCGCGAAAAACTGTTTTTT
few	TRBD1	TRBV6-5	TRBJ1-5	CASRADRVSNQPQHF	TGTGCCAGCAGGGCCGACAGGGTTAGCAATCAGCCCCAGCATTTT
few	TRBD1	TRBV19	TRBJ1-2	CASSILRGHDYGYTF	TGTGCCAGTAGTATTCTTAGGGGGCATGACTATGGCTACACCTTC
once	NA	TRBV6-5	TRBJ2-1	CASSYGLASSYNEQFF	TGTGCCAGCAGTTACGGGCTAGCGAGCTCCTACAATGAGCAGTTCTTC